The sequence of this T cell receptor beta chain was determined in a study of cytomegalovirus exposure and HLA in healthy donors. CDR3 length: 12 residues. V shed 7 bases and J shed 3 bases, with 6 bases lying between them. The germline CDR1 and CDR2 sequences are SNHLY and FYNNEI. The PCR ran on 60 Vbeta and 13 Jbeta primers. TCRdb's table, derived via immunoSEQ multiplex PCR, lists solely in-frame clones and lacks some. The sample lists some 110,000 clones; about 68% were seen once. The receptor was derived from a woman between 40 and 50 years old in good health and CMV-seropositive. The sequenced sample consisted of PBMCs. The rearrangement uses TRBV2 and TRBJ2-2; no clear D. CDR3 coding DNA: TGTGCCAGCACCTCAGACACCGGGGAGCTGTTTTTT. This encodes CASTSDTGELFF.